The rows below give T cell receptor beta chains drawn from one sample of a study of blood T cell repertoires in COVID-19. Libraries were prepared by immunoSEQ multiplex PCR; TCRdb keeps only in-frame clonotypes and omits some of them. Among some 170,000 clones, about 92% were seen once, and the ten largest hold roughly a sixth. The source material was peripheral blood. The receptors derive from a man in his 60s with active or convalescent COVID-19. The CDR3 runs from the conserved cysteine through the conserved F or W. D genes are given only for firm matches. Not every row has a clone size; where given, it reads once, few, many or a size class.

V: TRBV3-1/TRBV3-2; D: TRBD1; J: TRBJ2-7; size: -; DNA: TGTGCCAGCAGCCAAGACCCCGGGACAGGGTCCTACGAGCAGTACTTC; CDR3: CASSQDPGTGSYEQYF
V: TRBV23-1; D: -; J: TRBJ1-5; size: -; DNA: TGCGCCAGCAGTCTTGAGCTTAGCAATCAGCCCCAGCATTTT; CDR3: CASSLELSNQPQHF
V: TRBV18; D: TRBD1; J: TRBJ1-2; size: -; DNA: TGTGCCAGCTCACCACAGGGCAGGGGGCCCGCCGGCCGCTATGGCTACACCTTC; CDR3: CASSPQGRGPAGRYGYTF
V: TRBV28; D: TRBD1; J: TRBJ1-2; size: -; DNA: TGTGCCACTCAGCAAGGGGGCCAATATGGCTACACCTTC; CDR3: CATQQGGQYGYTF
V: TRBV5-8; D: -; J: TRBJ2-7; size: -; DNA: TGTGCCAGCAGCTTGGGGCAGATACCCGACGAGCAGTACTTC; CDR3: CASSLGQIPDEQYF
V: TRBV7-2; D: TRBD1; J: TRBJ1-2; size: -; DNA: TGTGCCAGCAGCTTAGCGCCTCCGGGACAGGGTATATATGGCTACACCTTC; CDR3: CASSLAPPGQGIYGYTF
V: TRBV5-1; D: -; J: TRBJ1-6; size: -; DNA: TGCGCCAGCAGCTTGGATCGGAGCTCCTATAATTCACCCCTCCACTTT; CDR3: CASSLDRSSYNSPLHF
V: TRBV18; D: TRBD1; J: TRBJ2-7; size: -; DNA: TGTGCCAGCTCACCCGTCCCGGGACAGGGACGTGACCCCTACGAGCAGTACTTC; CDR3: CASSPVPGQGRDPYEQYF
V: TRBV5-1; D: TRBD1; J: TRBJ1-4; size: -; DNA: TGCGCCAGCAGCTCTGGGGGACAGACTAATGAAAAACTGTTTTTT; CDR3: CASSSGGQTNEKLFF
V: TRBV10-2; D: -; J: TRBJ2-3; size: once; DNA: TGCGCCAGCAGGGTTCGCGTGGGGGGTGGGGATACGCAGTATTTT; CDR3: CASRVRVGGGDTQYF
V: TRBV19; D: -; J: TRBJ1-2; size: -; DNA: TGTGCCAGTAGTTCAGCGGGGACCTATGGCTACACCTTC; CDR3: CASSSAGTYGYTF
V: TRBV5-1; D: TRBD2; J: TRBJ2-2; size: -; DNA: TGCGCCAGCAGCTTGACGTGGCTAGCGGGGCACACCGGGGAGCTGTTTTTT; CDR3: CASSLTWLAGHTGELFF
V: TRBV11-2; D: TRBD1; J: TRBJ2-2; size: -; DNA: TGTGCCTCCCATGCGGCCCACAGGGGCGTTTTGTCCGGGGAGCTGTTTTTT; CDR3: CASHAAHRGVLSGELFF
V: TRBV2; D: -; J: TRBJ2-1; size: -; DNA: TGTGCCAGCACAGCGGACAATGAGCAGTTCTTC; CDR3: CASTADNEQFF
V: TRBV9; D: TRBD1; J: TRBJ1-1; size: -; DNA: TGTGCCAGCAGCCCTCCGGACAGGAGAGGGGCTTTCTTT; CDR3: CASSPPDRRGAFF
V: TRBV27; D: -; J: TRBJ2-7; size: -; DNA: TGTGCCAGCGGATGGAGGGGCGCACTCTACGAGCAGTACTTC; CDR3: CASGWRGALYEQYF
V: TRBV28; D: TRBD2; J: TRBJ2-1; size: -; DNA: TGTGCCAGCAGTTTTAGCGGGGGGGCCGACAATGAGCAGTTCTTC; CDR3: CASSFSGGADNEQFF
V: TRBV15; D: -; J: TRBJ1-2; size: -; DNA: TGTGCCACCAGCAGAGACAGATTTGGCTACACCTTC; CDR3: CATSRDRFGYTF
V: TRBV11-3; D: -; J: TRBJ2-1; size: -; DNA: TGTGCCAGCAGCCCTGGAGGTATCCTCTACAATGAGCAGTTCTTC; CDR3: CASSPGGILYNEQFF
V: TRBV3-1/TRBV3-2; D: -; J: TRBJ2-5; size: -; DNA: TGTGCCAGCAGCCAAGGAGACAGACAAGAGACCCAGTACTTC; CDR3: CASSQGDRQETQYF
V: TRBV7-2; D: TRBD2; J: TRBJ2-7; size: -; DNA: TGTGCCAGCAGCGCACGCGGACTAGCGGGGGGGCCGTCGTACGAGCAGTACTTC; CDR3: CASSARGLAGGPSYEQYF
V: TRBV7-6; D: -; J: TRBJ2-1; size: -; DNA: TGTGCCAGCAGCTCACTGCCGCTAGCCGGAGGCTCCTACAATGAGCAGTTCTTC; CDR3: CASSSLPLAGGSYNEQFF
V: TRBV20-1; D: -; J: TRBJ1-2; size: -; DNA: TGCAGTGCTAGAACCGGGTCTGGCTACACCTTC; CDR3: CSARTGSGYTF
V: TRBV5-1; D: TRBD2; J: TRBJ2-7; size: -; DNA: TGCGCCAGCAGCTTGGGAACACTAGCGGGAGTTTTATGGGAGCAGTACTTC; CDR3: CASSLGTLAGVLWEQYF
V: TRBV4-1; D: TRBD2; J: TRBJ2-5; size: -; DNA: TGCGCCAGCAGCCAAGATCCCAGGACTAGCGGACAAGAGACCCAGTACTTC; CDR3: CASSQDPRTSGQETQYF
V: TRBV6-5; D: -; J: TRBJ2-1; size: -; DNA: TGTGCCAGTACGGCGGGCGGGATTGCCTACAATGAGCAGTTCTTC; CDR3: CASTAGGIAYNEQFF
V: TRBV10-1; D: TRBD2; J: TRBJ2-7; size: once; DNA: TGCGCCAGCAGTGAGGGGCTAGCGGGGGGCCGGATTCACTACGAGCAGTACTTC; CDR3: CASSEGLAGGRIHYEQYF
V: TRBV5-4; D: TRBD1; J: TRBJ1-1; size: -; DNA: TGTGCCAGCAGCACGGGACAGGGGGTCGGCATGAACACTGAAGCTTTCTTT; CDR3: CASSTGQGVGMNTEAFF
V: TRBV25-1; D: TRBD1; J: TRBJ1-2; size: -; DNA: TGTGCCAGCAGGGGGACAGGACCCTATGGCTACACCTTC; CDR3: CASRGTGPYGYTF
V: TRBV20-1; D: -; J: TRBJ1-3; size: once; DNA: TGCAGTGCTAGTAGACAGGCCCTCTCTGGAAACACCATATATTTT; CDR3: CSASRQALSGNTIYF
V: TRBV6-5; D: TRBD2; J: TRBJ2-1; size: -; DNA: TGTGCCAGCAGTTACAGACTAGCGGACAATGAGCAGTTCTTC; CDR3: CASSYRLADNEQFF
V: TRBV5-4; D: -; J: TRBJ1-4; size: -; DNA: TGTGCCAGCAGCTTAGTCGGTGCAACTAATGAAAAACTGTTTTTT; CDR3: CASSLVGATNEKLFF
V: TRBV4-2; D: -; J: TRBJ1-5; size: -; DNA: TGTGCCAGCAGCCAAGATCTAGGTCACCGTCATCAGCCCCAGCATTTT; CDR3: CASSQDLGHRHQPQHF
V: TRBV19; D: -; J: TRBJ2-5; size: -; DNA: TGTGCCAGTAGTATGGGCAGGCAAGAGACCCAGTACTTC; CDR3: CASSMGRQETQYF
V: TRBV5-1; D: -; J: TRBJ1-6; size: -; DNA: TGCGCCAGCAGCTTGGAGGGCTGGGGCGTTTCACCCCTCCACTTT; CDR3: CASSLEGWGVSPLHF
V: TRBV3-1/TRBV3-2; D: TRBD1; J: TRBJ1-2; size: -; DNA: TGTGCCAGCAGTCCGACAGGGCGAAACTATGGCTACACCTTC; CDR3: CASSPTGRNYGYTF
V: TRBV6-5; D: TRBD2; J: TRBJ2-1; size: -; DNA: TGTGCCAGGATTTCGGGGGAGGGGTACTACAATGAGCAGTTCTTC; CDR3: CARISGEGYYNEQFF
V: TRBV3-1/TRBV3-2; D: TRBD1; J: TRBJ1-1; size: -; DNA: TGTGCCAGCAGCCATTTATCAAAGGGACAGTTGAACACTGAAGCTTTCTTT; CDR3: CASSHLSKGQLNTEAFF
V: TRBV7-2; D: -; J: TRBJ1-1; size: -; DNA: TGTGCCAGCAGCTATTCGGGGGGTTTGGGCACTGAAGCTTTCTTT; CDR3: CASSYSGGLGTEAFF
V: TRBV27; D: -; J: TRBJ1-2; size: -; DNA: TGTGCCAGCAGTCCCCGTGCCCTATATGGCTACACCTTC; CDR3: CASSPRALYGYTF